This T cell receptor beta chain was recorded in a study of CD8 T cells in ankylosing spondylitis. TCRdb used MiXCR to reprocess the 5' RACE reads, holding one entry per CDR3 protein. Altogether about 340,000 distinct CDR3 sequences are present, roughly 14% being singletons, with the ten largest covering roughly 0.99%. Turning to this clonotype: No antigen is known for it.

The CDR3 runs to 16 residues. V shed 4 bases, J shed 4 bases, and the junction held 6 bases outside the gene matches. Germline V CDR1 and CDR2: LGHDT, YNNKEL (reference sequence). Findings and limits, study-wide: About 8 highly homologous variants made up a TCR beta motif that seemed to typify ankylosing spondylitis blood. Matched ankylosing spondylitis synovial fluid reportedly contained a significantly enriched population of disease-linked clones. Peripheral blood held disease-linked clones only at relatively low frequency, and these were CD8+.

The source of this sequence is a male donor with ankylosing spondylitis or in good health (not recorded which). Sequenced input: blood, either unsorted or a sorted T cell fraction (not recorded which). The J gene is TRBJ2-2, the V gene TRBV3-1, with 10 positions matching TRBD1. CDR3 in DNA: TGTGCCAGCAGCCGGGCCCGGACAGGGGGCACCGGGGAGCTGTTTTTT. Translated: CASSRARTGGTGELFF.